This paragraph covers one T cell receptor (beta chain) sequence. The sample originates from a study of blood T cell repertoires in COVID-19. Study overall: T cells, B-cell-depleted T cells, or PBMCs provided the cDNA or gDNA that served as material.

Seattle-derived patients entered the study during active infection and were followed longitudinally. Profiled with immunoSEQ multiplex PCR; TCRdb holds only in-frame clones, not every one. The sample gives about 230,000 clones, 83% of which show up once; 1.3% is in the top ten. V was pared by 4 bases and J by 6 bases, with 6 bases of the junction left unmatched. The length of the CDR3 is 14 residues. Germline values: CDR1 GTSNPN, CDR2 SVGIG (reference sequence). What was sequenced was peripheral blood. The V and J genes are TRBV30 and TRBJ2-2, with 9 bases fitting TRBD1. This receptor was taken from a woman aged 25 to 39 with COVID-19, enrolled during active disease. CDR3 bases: TGTGCCTGGAAGACGGGACAGGGATCCGGGGAGCTGTTTTTT. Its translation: CAWKTGQGSGELFF.